Listed here are 30 T cell receptor beta chains from one sample, sequenced in a study of vaccination and CD4 T cells after COVID-19. CD4+ T cells that had been cultured provided DNA sequenced with the Oncomine TCR Beta short-read assay. TCRdb processed the PCR reads anew with MiXCR; each CDR3 protein has one entry. The data hold roughly 8,900 distinct CDR3 sequences, with 45% observed a single time. Specified treatment: roughly 10-day PBMC culture with coronavirus spike peptide pools or control peptides (ViraFEST assay). No antigen has been identified for these receptors. The sequenced sample was CD4+ T cells from blood, cultured in vitro. The receptors here all came from a human donor who had recovered from COVID-19.

The rearrangement uses TRBV20-1 and TRBJ2-5; no firm D call. Germline values: CDR1 DFQATT, CDR2 SNEGSKA (reference sequence). CDR3 length: 13 amino acids. With 5 bases removed from V and 0 bases from J, the gap between germline ends came to 10 bases. This CDR3 is CSARSHHQETQYF. The DNA for the CDR3 is TGCAGTGCTCGATCCCATCACCAAGAGACCCAGTACTTC.

The chain couples TRBV20-1 to TRBJ2-5; D may be TRBD1 (6 bases). Trimming took 3 bases from V and 4 from J, leaving 21 bases between them. Germline CDR1 DFQATT, CDR2 SNEGSKA (reference sequence). The CDR3 contains 16 residues. CDR3 in DNA: TGCAGTGCTAGCCTAAATCCGCCGGGACACGCAGAGACCCAGTACTTC. Translated, it gives CSASLNPPGHAETQYF.

This chain connects TRBV25-1 to TRBJ1-6; D call uncertain. This CDR3 is 13 amino acids long. Trimming left V 2 bases short and J 5 bases short, with 4 bases between. CDR1 is MGHDK, CDR2 SYGVNS, per germline. CDR3 residues: CASSEQDNSPLHF. The CDR3 DNA sequence: TGTGCCAGCAGTGAACAGGATAATTCACCCCTCCACTTT.

This clonotype was detected only once. The chain employs TRBV5-8 and TRBJ2-6, with TRBD1 matching 7 bases. CDR3 length equals 17 residues. The V gene's germline CDR1 is SGHTS and CDR2 YDEGEE. V trimming: 4 bases; J trimming: 0 bases; junction bases outside the gene matches: 7. The CDR3 region is CASSRGQLRSGANVLTF. The CDR3 DNA follows: TGTGCCAGCAGCCGGGGACAGCTACGCTCTGGGGCCAACGTCCTGACTTTC. The whole variable domain, remainder taken from reference TRBV5-8 and TRBJ2-6, is EAGVTQSPTHLIKTRGQQATLRCSPISGHTSVYWYQQALGLGLQFLLWYDEGEERNRGNFPPRFSGRQFPNYSSELNVNALELEDSALYLCASSRGQLRSGANVLTFGAGSRLTVL.

For this clonotype: The junction departs from germline at one end; a sequencing error may be responsible. J is TRBJ1-5 and V is TRBV7-2; TRBD1 aligns across 10 bases. Germline assignment: CDR1 SGHTA and CDR2 FQGNSA. This CDR3 has 15 residues. The CDR3 region has the DNA TGTGCCAGCAGCTTACAGACAGGGGGCAAGCAGCCCCAGCATTTT. It codes for CASSLQTGGKQPQHF.

V usage is TRBV20-1 and J usage is TRBJ2-5, with a weak D call TRBD2 (6 bases). The CDR3 totals 15 residues. Trimming removed 2 bases at V and 1 base at J, with 14 bases between. Germline CDR1 and CDR2: DFQATT and SNEGSKA (reference sequence). The CDR3 DNA is TGCAGTGCTAGAATTTGGACTACGATCCAAGAGACCCAGTACTTC. This sequence encodes CSARIWTTIQETQYF.

J is TRBJ2-3 and V is TRBV29-1; the D gene is possibly TRBD2 (6 bases). The CDR3 has 13 amino acids. Germline V gives CDR1 SQVTM, CDR2 ANQGSEA. The V gene lost 6 bases and the J gene lost 4 bases, with 14 bases spanning the gap. CDR3 in DNA: TGCAGCGTCCGACTAGATTCCTCAGATACGCAGTATTTT. Translating gives CSVRLDSSDTQYF.

The chain carries TRBV6-2 or TRBV6-3 and TRBJ1-6; D remains unclear. Germline V gives CDR1 MNHEY, CDR2 SVGEGT. The CDR3 runs 16 residues. The ends were cut back, 0 bases at V and 3 bases at J, with 9 bases in the middle. This CDR3 is CASSYSRTVYNSPLHF. Here the CDR3 DNA reads TGTGCCAGCAGTTACTCAAGGACCGTCTATAATTCACCCCTCCACTTT.

The gene calls are TRBV5-1 and TRBJ2-1, with unresolved D. From germline, CDR1 is SGHRS and CDR2 YFSETQ. Trimming left V 5 bases short and J 6 bases short, with 9 bases between. This CDR3 contains 12 residues. As DNA, the CDR3 is TGCGCCAGCAGTTTTCGCGGCAATGAGCAGTTCTTC. It codes for CASSFRGNEQFF.

There are a few counts of this clonotype. The chain uses TRBV19 and TRBJ2-2; D is tentatively TRBD1 or TRBD2 (5 bases each). CDR3 length: 14 amino acids. The germline gives CDR1 LNHDA, CDR2 SQIVND (reference sequence). V was cut by 3 bases and J by 4 bases, with 9 bases left in between. CDR3: CASSMGRSTGELFF. CDR3 in DNA: TGTGCCAGTAGTATGGGACGGTCCACCGGGGAGCTGTTTTTT.

The chain combines TRBV11-2 with TRBJ2-7; unclear D gene. Trimming pared 5 bases from V and 5 bases from J, leaving 19 bases between. Germline-derived CDR1 and CDR2 are SGHAT and FQNNGV. There are 15 residues in the CDR3. Here the CDR3 DNA reads TGTGCCAGCAGCCGAGTTTGGGGAAATGAGGACGAGCAGTACTTC. Encoded protein: CASSRVWGNEDEQYF.

The chain joins TRBV7-3 to TRBJ2-5; no reliable D call. The V gene lost 4 bases and the J gene lost 1 base, with 7 bases spanning the gap. Germline lookup yields CDR1 SGHTA and CDR2 FQGTGA. The CDR3 runs to 13 residues. CDR3 nucleotide sequence: TGTGCCAGCAGCTCGATGCCCCAAGAGACCCAGTACTTC. Its translation is CASSSMPQETQYF.

This chain links TRBV6-5 with TRBJ1-2; maybe TRBD1 (5 bases). Germline CDR1 and CDR2: MNHEY and SVGAGI. V was cut by 4 bases and J by 0 bases, with 15 bases left in between. The CDR3 runs 16 residues. The CDR3 spells CASSFGTYTTNYGYTF. The CDR3 DNA is TGTGCCAGCAGTTTCGGGACCTATACTACTAACTATGGCTACACCTTC.

This clonotype was observed a few times. This sequence joins TRBV20-1 and TRBJ2-5, with 14 bases identical to TRBD2. The CDR3 length is 17 residues. V was clipped by 0 bases and J by 6 bases; unmatched bases: 9. Germline CDR1 is DFQATT and CDR2 is SNEGSKA (reference sequence). For the CDR3, the DNA is TGCAGTGCTAGAGATGCGAGCGGGACTAGCGGGAGTAAGACCCAGTACTTC. This sequence encodes CSARDASGTSGSKTQYF.

This rearrangement joins TRBV30 to TRBJ2-2; D remains unclear. There are 12 residues in the CDR3. CDR1 GTSNPN and CDR2 SVGIG come from the germline V gene (reference sequence). V lost 3 bases to trimming and J lost 0 bases, with 2 bases between them. The CDR3 reads CAWRSNTGELFF. As DNA, the CDR3 is TGTGCCTGGAGGTCGAACACCGGGGAGCTGTTTTTT.

This clonotype was recorded only once. The chain employs TRBV10-3 and TRBJ2-7; D possibly corresponds to TRBD1 (6 bases). The CDR3 covers 11 residues. The germline V gene encodes CDR1 ENHRY and CDR2 SYGVKD. With 11 bases removed from V and 2 bases from J, the gap between germline ends came to 10 bases. This CDR3 is CAVGTPYEQYF. CDR3 nucleotide sequence: TGTGCCGTCGGGACACCCTACGAGCAGTACTTC.

The chain combines TRBV10-3 with TRBJ2-2, with 9 bases fitting TRBD2. In germline, CDR1 is ENHRY, CDR2 SYGVKD. The CDR3 is 16 amino acids. The ends lost 8 bases at V and 8 bases at J; junction bases unmatched: 15. The chain's CDR3 is CAIGGSGTAGGGELFF. CDR3 bases: TGTGCCATCGGGGGATCCGGGACAGCGGGGGGAGGGGAGCTGTTTTTT.

Only one count was recorded for this clonotype. The chain uses TRBV6-2 or TRBV6-3 and TRBJ2-3, with 7 bases identical to TRBD1. The CDR3 length is 15 residues. V lost 5 bases, J lost 3 bases, and 8 bases stayed unmatched. Germline V gene sequence: CDR1 MNHEY, CDR2 SVGEGT. This CDR3 is CASSPTGARTDTQYF. The CDR3 region has the DNA TGTGCCAGCAGTCCAACAGGGGCTAGGACAGATACGCAGTATTTT.

The chain is built from TRBV3-1 and TRBJ2-5; 10 bases map to TRBD2. CDR1 is LGHDT and CDR2 is YNNKEL in the germline V gene (reference sequence). Losses at the gene ends were 0 bases for V and 1 base for J; bases not matched to a gene: 8. The CDR3 extends over 18 amino acids. CDR3 region: CASSQDTCRTSGQETQYF. The CDR3 nucleotides read TGTGCCAGCAGCCAAGACACCTGCAGGACTAGCGGCCAAGAGACCCAGTACTTC.

The CDR3 sequence: CASSQGGTGNYGYTF. CDR3 sequence (DNA): TGCGCCAGCAGCCAAGGAGGGACAGGGAACTATGGCTACACCTTC. This chain uses TRBV4-1 with TRBJ1-2; 9 nucleotides line up with TRBD1. Germline V gene data show CDR1 as MGHRA and CDR2 as YSYEKL. The CDR3 totals 15 residues. V trimming: 1 base; J trimming: 2 bases; junction bases outside the gene matches: 2.

This sequence joins TRBV24-1 and TRBJ1-2; perhaps TRBD1 as D (5 bases). This CDR3 is 14 amino acids long. V dropped 4 bases and J dropped 4 bases, with 12 bases sitting between them. Germline CDR1 and CDR2: KGHDR and SFDVKD. The CDR3: CATSDERQSYGYTF. CDR3 DNA sequence: TGTGCCACCAGTGACGAGCGACAGTCCTATGGCTACACCTTC.

The chain links TRBV25-1 to TRBJ2-1, with 7 bases matching TRBD2. The J segment lost 6 bases and the V segment lost 4 bases, leaving 6 bases of the junction unmatched. The germline CDR1 and CDR2 sequences are MGHDK and SYGVNS. The CDR3 spans 14 residues. The CDR3 reads CASSVSGGGNEQFF. In DNA, the CDR3 is TGTGCCAGCAGTGTCTCGGGGGGAGGCAATGAGCAGTTCTTC.

V and J are TRBV6-1 and TRBJ2-1; 10 positions agree with TRBD2. After removal of 6 bases from V and 7 bases from J, the junction contained 9 bases not matched to a gene. This CDR3 region has 15 residues. Germline V CDR1 and CDR2: MNHNS, SASEGT. The CDR3 DNA sequence: TGTGCCAGCAGGTCAGCGGGAGGGCCGGCGAATGAGCAGTTCTTC. Translation gives CASRSAGGPANEQFF.

The chain employs TRBV7-2 and TRBJ1-1, with D unclear. This CDR3 is 15 amino acids long. The V gene lost 4 bases and the J gene lost 0 bases, with 12 bases spanning the gap. From germline, CDR1 is SGHTA and CDR2 FQGNSA. CDR3 sequence: CASSSSPRLNTEAFF. The CDR3 region has the DNA TGTGCCAGCAGCTCTTCACCTAGGTTGAACACTGAAGCTTTCTTT. The full variable domain, in which reference TRBV7-2 and TRBJ1-1 provide the parts outside the CDR3, is GAGVSQSPSNKVTEKGKDVELRCDPISGHTALYWYRQSLGQGLEFLIYFQGNSAPDKSGLPSDRFSAERTGGSVSTLTIQRTQQEDSAVYLCASSSSPRLNTEAFFGQGTRLTVV.

The chain recombines TRBV20-1 with TRBJ2-2; 8 bases map to TRBD2. Germline CDR1 reads DFQATT; CDR2 reads SNEGSKA (reference sequence). After removal of 1 base from V and 5 bases from J, the junction contained 9 bases not matched to a gene. This CDR3 has 16 residues. The CDR3 bases are TGCAGTGCTAGAGCGGGAACGGGGGGGCGGACCGGGGAGCTGTTTTTT. It translates to CSARAGTGGRTGELFF.

This rearrangement joins TRBV5-1 to TRBJ1-2, with a possible D match to TRBD1 (6 bases). Germline CDR1 is SGHRS and CDR2 is YFSETQ. Trimming took 0 bases from V and 2 from J, leaving 14 bases between them. CDR3 length equals 16 residues. Written as DNA, the CDR3 is TGCGCCAGCAGCTTGGGGGGGGCGCGGAACAACTATGGCTACACCTTC. Residues: CASSLGGARNNYGYTF. Combining the CDR3 with reference TRBV5-1 and TRBJ1-2 gives the whole variable domain KAGVTQTPRYLIKTRGQQVTLSCSPISGHRSVSWYQQTPGQGLQFLFEYFSETQRNKGNFPGRFSGRQFSNSRSEMNVSTLELGDSALYLCASSLGGARNNYGYTFGSGTRLTVV.

CDR3 region: CASRSYLRQDKNIQYF. DNA for the CDR3: TGTGCCAGCAGGTCTTATCTGAGACAGGACAAAAACATTCAGTACTTC. This chain uses TRBV27 with TRBJ2-4; TRBD1 is a possible D gene (6 bases). Germline V gene lookup returns CDR1 MNHEY and CDR2 SMNVEV (reference sequence). The CDR3 loop spans 16 amino acids. With 6 bases removed from V and 3 bases from J, the gap between germline ends came to 18 bases.

The V call is TRBV10-3, the J call TRBJ1-1; maybe TRBD1 (5 bases). This CDR3 is 15 amino acids long. The V end lost 0 bases, the J end lost 0 bases, and 8 bases lay between the germline ends. CDR1 is ENHRY, CDR2 SYGVKD, per germline. In DNA, the CDR3 is TGTGCCATCAGTGAGTCACAGGACTTGAACACTGAAGCTTTCTTT. Protein: CAISESQDLNTEAFF.

As to this clonotype: Its ends do not fully match the called genes, so a read error is possible. The V and J genes are TRBV5-8 and TRBJ1-2; 9 positions agree with TRBD1. CDR1 and CDR2 (germline): SGHTS, YDEGEE. The CDR3 contains 13 residues. CDR3 sequence (DNA): TGTGCCAGCAGCTTGAGGCAGGACAGGGGCCACCTCTTC. Translating it yields CASSLRQDRGHLF.

This clonotype was observed a few times. This rearrangement joins TRBV6-2 or TRBV6-3 to TRBJ2-1; 10 positions agree with TRBD2. The CDR3 sequence is 15 residues long. Germline V gives CDR1 MNHEY, CDR2 SVGEGT. With V trimmed by 3 bases and J by 3 bases, 2 bases remained unmatched. In DNA, the CDR3 is TGTGCCAGCAGTTATGGACTAGCGGTCTACAATGAGCAGTTCTTC. Amino acids: CASSYGLAVYNEQFF.